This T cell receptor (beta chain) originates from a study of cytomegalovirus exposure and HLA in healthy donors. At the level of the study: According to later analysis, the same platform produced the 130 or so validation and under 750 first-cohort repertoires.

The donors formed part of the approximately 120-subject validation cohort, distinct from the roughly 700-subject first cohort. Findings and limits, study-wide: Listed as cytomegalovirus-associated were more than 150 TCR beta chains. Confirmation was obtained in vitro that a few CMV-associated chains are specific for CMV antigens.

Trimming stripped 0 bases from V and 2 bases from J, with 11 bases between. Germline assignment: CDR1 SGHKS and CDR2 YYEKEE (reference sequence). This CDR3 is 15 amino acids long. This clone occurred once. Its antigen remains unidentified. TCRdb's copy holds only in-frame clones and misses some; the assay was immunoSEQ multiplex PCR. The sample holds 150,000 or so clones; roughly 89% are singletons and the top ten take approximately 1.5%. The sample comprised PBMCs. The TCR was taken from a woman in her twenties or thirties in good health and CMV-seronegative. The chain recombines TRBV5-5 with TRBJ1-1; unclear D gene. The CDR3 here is CASSLGAGGNTEAFF. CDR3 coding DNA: TGTGCCAGCAGCTTGGGGGCGGGCGGTAACACTGAAGCTTTCTTT.